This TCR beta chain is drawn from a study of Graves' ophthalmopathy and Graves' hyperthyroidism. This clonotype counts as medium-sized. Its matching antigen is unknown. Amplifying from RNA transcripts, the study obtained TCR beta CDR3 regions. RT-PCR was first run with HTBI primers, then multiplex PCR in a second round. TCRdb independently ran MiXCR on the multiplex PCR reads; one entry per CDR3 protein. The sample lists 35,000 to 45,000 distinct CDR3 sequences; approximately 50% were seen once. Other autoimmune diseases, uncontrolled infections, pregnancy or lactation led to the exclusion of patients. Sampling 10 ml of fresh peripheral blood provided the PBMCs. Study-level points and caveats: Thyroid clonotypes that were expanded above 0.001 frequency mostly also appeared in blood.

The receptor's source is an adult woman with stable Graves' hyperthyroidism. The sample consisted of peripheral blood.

As DNA, the CDR3 is TGTGCCAGCGCCAGGACAGACGCGGGAACTAATGAAAAACTGTTTTTT. Amino acids: CASARTDAGTNEKLFF. The gene calls are TRBV2 and TRBJ1-4; weak D call: TRBD1 (6 bases). Looked up from germline, CDR1 is SNHLY and CDR2 is FYNNEI. Trimming left V 8 bases short and J 1 base short, with 17 bases between. The CDR3 sequence is 16 residues long.